Listed below are T cell receptor beta chains from one sample, sequenced in a study of blood T cell repertoires in COVID-19. Assay used: immunoSEQ multiplex PCR; TCRdb lists only in-frame clones, some missing. The sample holds 350,000 to 450,000 clones, 91% seen once. The specimen sequenced was PBMCs or T cells enriched from blood (not recorded which). These receptors were collected from a woman between 40 and 55 years old who had been exposed to COVID-19. The CDR3 runs from the conserved cysteine through the conserved F or W. Fields, in order: J gene, V gene, clone size, D gene, CDR3 protein, CDR3 DNA. D genes are given only for firm matches. Where a row states a size, it is once, few, many or the class of an expanded clone; other rows omit it.

TRBJ1-2	TRBV3-1/TRBV3-2	NA	NA	CASSLQGGYTF	TGTGCCAGCAGCCTACAGGGCGGCTACACCTTC
TRBJ2-2	TRBV7-3	NA	NA	CASSLTPSVTGNTGELFF	TGTGCCAGCAGCTTAACTCCGAGCGTTACGGGGAACACCGGGGAGCTGTTTTTT
TRBJ1-2	TRBV28	NA	NA	CASIHGGQGGSGYTF	TGTGCCAGCATCCATGGTGGGCAAGGGGGAAGTGGCTACACCTTC
TRBJ1-5	TRBV21-1	NA	NA	CASSKARLDQPQHF	TGTGCCAGCAGCAAAGCGAGGCTTGATCAGCCCCAGCATTTT
TRBJ1-1	TRBV6-5	NA	NA	CASTARAKGAEAFF	TGTGCCAGCACGGCGAGGGCTAAGGGGGCTGAAGCTTTCTTT
TRBJ1-3	TRBV5-4	NA	NA	CASSLGYGSGNTIYF	TGTGCCAGCAGCTTGGGCTATGGCTCTGGAAACACCATATATTTT
TRBJ2-6	TRBV30	NA	NA	CAWARGRRLYSGANVLTF	TGTGCCTGGGCGAGAGGACGGAGGCTTTACTCTGGGGCCAACGTCCTGACTTTC
TRBJ2-5	TRBV12-3/TRBV12-4	NA	NA	CASSFGEQETQYF	TGTGCCAGCAGTTTCGGAGAACAAGAGACCCAGTACTTC
TRBJ1-5	TRBV29-1	NA	TRBD1	CSVLDRGNQPQHF	TGCAGCGTGCTTGACAGGGGAAATCAGCCCCAGCATTTT
TRBJ2-7	TRBV10-1	NA	NA	CASSEGGYEQYF	TGCGCCAGCAGTGAGGGGGGGTACGAGCAGTACTTC
TRBJ1-2	TRBV5-1	NA	NA	CASSPQVGSLYGYTF	TGCGCCAGCAGCCCCCAGGTGGGCAGTCTCTATGGCTACACCTTC
TRBJ2-4	TRBV6-6	NA	TRBD1	CASSPRQGAKNIQYF	TGTGCCAGCAGTCCGCGACAGGGAGCCAAAAACATTCAGTACTTC
TRBJ1-2	TRBV19	once	NA	CASSLTGHLYGYTF	TGTGCCAGTAGTCTTACGGGACACCTCTATGGCTACACCTTC
TRBJ2-1	TRBV5-1	NA	TRBD2	CASGEGGSVNEQFF	TGCGCCAGCGGGGAGGGCGGGAGTGTCAATGAGCAGTTCTTC
TRBJ2-5	TRBV5-1	NA	TRBD2	CASSAGGSAETQYF	TGCGCCAGCAGCGCCGGGGGGTCTGCAGAGACCCAGTACTTC
TRBJ2-2	TRBV7-2	NA	TRBD2	CASRTPLSGRAYTGELFF	TGTGCCAGCAGGACTCCCCTTAGCGGGAGGGCCTACACCGGGGAGCTGTTTTTT
TRBJ2-5	TRBV7-9	NA	NA	CASSGGAETQYF	TGTGCCAGCAGTGGGGGGGCCGAGACCCAGTACTTC
TRBJ1-5	TRBV19	NA	TRBD1	CASGEGQGYQPQHF	TGTGCCAGTGGAGAGGGACAGGGGTATCAGCCCCAGCATTTT
TRBJ1-1	TRBV29-1	NA	NA	CSVVVGSAFF	TGCAGCGTTGTAGTGGGCTCGGCTTTCTTT
TRBJ2-1	TRBV5-1	NA	TRBD2	CASSLAVLAGGAYNEQFF	TGCGCCAGCAGCTTGGCGGTACTAGCGGGAGGTGCCTACAATGAGCAGTTCTTC
TRBJ2-1	TRBV5-1	NA	NA	CASSPPEGAENEQFF	TGCGCCAGCAGCCCGCCGGAAGGGGCTGAAAATGAGCAGTTCTTC
TRBJ1-6	TRBV14	once	NA	CASSQDLNSPLHF	TGTGCCAGCAGCCAAGATTTAAATTCACCCCTCCACTTT
TRBJ2-1	TRBV7-9	NA	TRBD1	CASSPGQSGKGEQFF	TGTGCCAGCAGCCCGGGACAGTCGGGCAAGGGTGAGCAGTTCTTC